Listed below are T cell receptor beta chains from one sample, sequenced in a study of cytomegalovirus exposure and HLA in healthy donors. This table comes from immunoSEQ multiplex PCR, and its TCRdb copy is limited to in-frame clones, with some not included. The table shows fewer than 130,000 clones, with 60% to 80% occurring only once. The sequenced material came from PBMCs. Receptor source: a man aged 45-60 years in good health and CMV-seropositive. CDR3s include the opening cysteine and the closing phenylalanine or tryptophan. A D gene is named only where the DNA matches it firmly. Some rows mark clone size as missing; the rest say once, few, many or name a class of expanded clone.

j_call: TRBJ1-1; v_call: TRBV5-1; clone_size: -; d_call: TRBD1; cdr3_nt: TGCGCCAGCAGCCTAAAGACAGGGGATGTCACTGAAGCTTTCTTT; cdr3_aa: CASSLKTGDVTEAFF
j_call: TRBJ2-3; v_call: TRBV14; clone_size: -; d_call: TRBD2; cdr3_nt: TGTGCCTCCCGGCGCGGGGGTATAACAGATACGCAGTATTTT; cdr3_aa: CASRRGGITDTQYF
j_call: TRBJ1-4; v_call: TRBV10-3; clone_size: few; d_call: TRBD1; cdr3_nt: TGTGCCATCAGTGGGGGGACAGGGGGCGCGAGTGAAAAACTGTTTTTT; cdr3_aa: CAISGGTGGASEKLFF
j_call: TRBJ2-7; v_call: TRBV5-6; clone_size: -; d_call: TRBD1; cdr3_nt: TGTGCCAGCAGCCGGGACAGGTCTCCCTACGAGCAGTACTTC; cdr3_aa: CASSRDRSPYEQYF
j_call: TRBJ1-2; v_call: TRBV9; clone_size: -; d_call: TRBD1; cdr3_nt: TGTGCCAGCAGCGTAGATCACAGGGGGGTGCACACCTTC; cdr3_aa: CASSVDHRGVHTF
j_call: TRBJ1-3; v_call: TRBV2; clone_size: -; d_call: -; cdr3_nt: TGTGCCAGCAGTGTAATTCCCCGAGCTCCCGGAAACACCATATATTTT; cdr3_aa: CASSVIPRAPGNTIYF
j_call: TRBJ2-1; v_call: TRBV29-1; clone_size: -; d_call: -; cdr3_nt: TGCAGCGTTGGGGTAATGGTAGCAGCTAAGGCCTACAATGAGCAGTTCTTC; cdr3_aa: CSVGVMVAAKAYNEQFF
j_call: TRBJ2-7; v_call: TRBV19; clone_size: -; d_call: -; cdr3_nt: TGTGCCATCCGCTCCCTTGGCCCATCTTCTTACGAGCAGTACTTC; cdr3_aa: CAIRSLGPSSYEQYF
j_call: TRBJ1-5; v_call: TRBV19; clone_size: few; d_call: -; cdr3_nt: TGTGCCAGTAGTATCACAGTCAATAGCAATCAGCCCCAGCATTTT; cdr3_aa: CASSITVNSNQPQHF
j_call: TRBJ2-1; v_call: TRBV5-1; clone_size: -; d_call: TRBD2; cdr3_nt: TGCGCCAGCAGCTTTTTCACGACTAGCGAGTCCAATGAGCAGTTCTTC; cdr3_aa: CASSFFTTSESNEQFF
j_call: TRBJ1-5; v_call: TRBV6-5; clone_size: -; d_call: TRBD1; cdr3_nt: TGTGCCAGCAGTCGGACAGGGGCTCAGCCCCAGCATTTT; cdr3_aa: CASSRTGAQPQHF
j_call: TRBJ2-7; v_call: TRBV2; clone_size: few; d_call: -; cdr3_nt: TGTGCCAGCAGTGGAGGAGGCAGAACCTACGAGCAGTACTTC; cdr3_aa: CASSGGGRTYEQYF
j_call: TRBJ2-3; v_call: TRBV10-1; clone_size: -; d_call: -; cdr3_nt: TGCGCCAGCACTACCGGGACCAGGGGCCCGATTCGCGCAGATACGCAGTATTTT; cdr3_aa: CASTTGTRGPIRADTQYF
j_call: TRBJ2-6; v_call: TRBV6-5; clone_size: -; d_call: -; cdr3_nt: TGTGCCAGCAGTCCCACAGGGACTGGGGCCAACGTCCTGACTTTC; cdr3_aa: CASSPTGTGANVLTF
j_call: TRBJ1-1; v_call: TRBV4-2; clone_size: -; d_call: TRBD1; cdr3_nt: TGTGCCAGCAGCCAAGATGACAGGGCGAACACTGAAGCTTTCTTT; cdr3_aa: CASSQDDRANTEAFF
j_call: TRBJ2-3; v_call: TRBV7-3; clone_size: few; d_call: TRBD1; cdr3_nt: TGTGCCAGCAGCCCGGACAGGGTGGATACGCAGTATTTT; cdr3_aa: CASSPDRVDTQYF
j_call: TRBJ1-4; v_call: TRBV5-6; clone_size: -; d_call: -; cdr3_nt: TGTGCCAGCAGCTCTCTGGACAATAATGAAAAACTGTTTTTT; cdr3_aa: CASSSLDNNEKLFF
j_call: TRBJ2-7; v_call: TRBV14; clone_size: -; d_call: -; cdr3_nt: TGTGCCAGCAGCCCCCTGTGGCCCTACGAGCAGTACTTC; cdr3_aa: CASSPLWPYEQYF
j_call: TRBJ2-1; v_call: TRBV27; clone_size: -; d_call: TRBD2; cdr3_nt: TGTGCCAGCAGTTTAATCCTAGCGGGAGGCAATGAGCAGTTCTTC; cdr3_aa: CASSLILAGGNEQFF
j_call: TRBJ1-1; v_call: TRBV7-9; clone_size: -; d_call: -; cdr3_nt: TGTGCCAGCACCTCCGAGGGAGCGAACACTGAAGCTTTCTTT; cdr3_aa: CASTSEGANTEAFF
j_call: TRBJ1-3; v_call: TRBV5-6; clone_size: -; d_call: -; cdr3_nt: TGTGCCAGCAGCTTTGGTACACCCTCTGGAAACACCATATATTTT; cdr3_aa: CASSFGTPSGNTIYF
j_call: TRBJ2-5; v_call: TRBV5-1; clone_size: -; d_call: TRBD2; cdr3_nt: TGCGCCAGCAGCTCCCATGGCGGGGGGGCGAAGACCCAGTACTTC; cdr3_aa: CASSSHGGGAKTQYF
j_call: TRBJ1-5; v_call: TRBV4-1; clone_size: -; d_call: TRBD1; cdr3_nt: TGCGCCAGCAGCCCCAACCCGGGACAGGGGGAGAGTCAGCCCCAGCATTTT; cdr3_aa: CASSPNPGQGESQPQHF
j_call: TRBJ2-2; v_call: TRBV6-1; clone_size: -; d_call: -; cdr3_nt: TGTGCCAGCAGTGAAGAGGGGGAGACCGGGGAGCTGTTTTTT; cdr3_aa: CASSEEGETGELFF
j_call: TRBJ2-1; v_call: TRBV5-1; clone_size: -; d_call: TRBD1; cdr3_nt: TGCGCCAGCAGCTTGGGACAGGGGTCCGGCAATGAGCAGTTCTTC; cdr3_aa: CASSLGQGSGNEQFF